One sample yielded the 22 T cell receptor beta chains listed below, sequenced in a study of CD8 T cells in Susac syndrome (dated by TCRdb to about 2019). The method behind the library was the immunoSEQ multiplex PCR assay. RNA was extracted with the RNeasy kit and roughly 0.5 to 1 ug was reverse transcribed using random hexamers. TCRdb's own reprocessing of the public reads used fastp at Q25 and MiXCR and kept productive beta chains. Rows merge per CDR3 protein into single entries with the most common DNA and genes. This sample gives about 130,000 distinct CDR3 sequences in total; about 96% of them show up just once. Jointly, the top ten make up more than 0.095% of the sample. What was sequenced was CD4+ T cells from PBMCs. The receptors come from a human donor in good health.

This chain uses TRBV12-3 or TRBV12-4 with TRBJ2-5; D uncertain. The CDR3 is made up of 11 amino acids. V was cut by 3 bases and J by 6 bases, with 5 bases left in between. The CDR3, as DNA: TGTGCCAGCAGTTTTGGACAGACCCAGTACTTC. This sequence encodes CASSFGQTQYF.

The chain carries TRBV11-2 and TRBJ1-2; the D gene is possibly TRBD1 (5 bases). CDR1 is SGHAT and CDR2 is FQNNGV in the germline V gene. The CDR3 spans 14 residues. Deletions cut 7 bases from V and 6 bases from J, with 18 bases between. CDR3 region: CASTLWGDPNGYTF. The DNA of the CDR3 is TGTGCCAGCACCCTCTGGGGGGACCCAAATGGCTACACCTTC.

This chain links TRBV15 with TRBJ1-4, with D unresolved. This CDR3 has 14 residues. The germline CDR1 and CDR2 sequences are LNHNV and YYDKDF (reference sequence). V was shortened by 3 bases and J by 4 bases, with 9 bases between the two germline ends. CDR3 residues: CATSRRESNEKLFF. The DNA of the CDR3 is TGTGCCACCAGCAGGCGGGAGAGTAATGAAAAACTGTTTTTT.

The chain carries TRBV19 and TRBJ2-3; D unresolved. Trimming removed 6 bases at V and 2 bases at J, with 9 bases between. The CDR3 is 13 residues long. The germline V gene has CDR1 LNHDA and CDR2 SQIVND (reference sequence). The chain's CDR3 is CASRTEVTDTQYF. In DNA form, the CDR3 reads TGTGCCAGTAGGACGGAAGTCACAGATACGCAGTATTTT.

The V gene is TRBV18, the J gene TRBJ2-3; perhaps TRBD1 as D (6 bases). Germline V gives CDR1 KGHSH, CDR2 LQKENI. The CDR3 sequence is 16 residues long. V was clipped by 6 bases and J by 4 bases, with 20 bases between them. CDR3 protein: CASSEEEGVGADTQYF. The CDR3, as DNA: TGTGCCAGCTCCGAGGAAGAGGGGGTCGGTGCAGATACGCAGTATTTT.

The chain couples TRBV7-2 to TRBJ1-5; D might be TRBD1 (5 bases). In germline, CDR1 is SGHTA, CDR2 FQGNSA. This CDR3 is built from 16 residues. V was shortened by 2 bases and J by 4 bases, with 15 bases between the two germline ends. The CDR3 loop is CASSLSPPGGNQPQHF. The CDR3 DNA follows: TGTGCCAGCAGCTTATCCCCCCCCGGGGGGAATCAGCCCCAGCATTTT. Combining the CDR3 with reference TRBV7-2 and TRBJ1-5 gives the whole variable domain GAGVSQSPSNKVTEKGKDVELRCDPISGHTALYWYRQSLGQGLEFLIYFQGNSAPDKSGLPSDRFSAERTGGSVSTLTIQRTQQEDSAVYLCASSLSPPGGNQPQHFGDGTRLSIL.

This chain links TRBV4-2 with TRBJ1-5; D is ambiguous. CDR1 LGHNA and CDR2 YNFKEQ come from the germline V gene. This CDR3 has 13 residues. V gave up 3 bases and J gave up 9 bases, with 12 bases separating them. The CDR3 spells CASSQSVGGPQHF. The CDR3 DNA reads as TGTGCCAGCAGCCAGAGTGTAGGAGGGCCCCAGCATTTT.

This sequence joins TRBV12-3 or TRBV12-4 and TRBJ1-1, with 7 bases fitting TRBD1. The CDR3 is 13 amino acids. The trim removed 7 bases at V and 1 base at J, leaving 3 bases unmatched. The CDR3 DNA sequence: TGTGCCAGCAAGGGGACAGCGAACACTGAAGCTTTCTTT. Translated: CASKGTANTEAFF.

The chain links TRBV5-1 to TRBJ2-3; the D gene could be TRBD1 or TRBD2 (5 bases each). Germline V gene lookup returns CDR1 SGHRS and CDR2 YFSETQ. V gave up 0 bases and J gave up 7 bases, with 15 bases separating them. The CDR3 is 15 residues long. The CDR3 nucleotides read TGCGCCAGCAGCTTGGATGGGACCGGCGGTTATACGCAGTATTTT. Translating it yields CASSLDGTGGYTQYF.

The chain is built from TRBV6-5 and TRBJ1-2, with a possible D match to TRBD1 (5 bases). In germline, CDR1 is MNHEY, CDR2 SVGAGI. Trimming took off 1 base at V and 4 bases at J, with 16 bases between the two ends. This CDR3 comprises 16 residues. CDR3 DNA sequence: TGTGCCAGCAGTTACTTGTCAGGGATACCTTTCTATGGCTACACCTTC. Translating it yields CASSYLSGIPFYGYTF.

The V gene is TRBV15, the J gene TRBJ2-1, with D unclear. V shed 0 bases and J shed 1 base, with 7 bases lying between them. The CDR3 consists of 15 residues. Germline CDR1 reads LNHNV; CDR2 reads YYDKDF (reference sequence). The CDR3 loop is CATSRDKGSYNEQFF. The CDR3 DNA follows: TGTGCCACCAGCAGAGATAAGGGTTCCTACAATGAGCAGTTCTTC. The whole variable domain, remainder taken from reference TRBV15 and TRBJ2-1, is DAMVIQNPRYQVTQFGKPVTLSCSQTLNHNVMYWYQQKSSQAPKLLFHYYDKDFNNEADTPDNFQSRRPNTSFCFLDIRSPGLGDTAMYLCATSRDKGSYNEQFFGPGTRLTVL.

This clonotype was observed once. CDR3 loop: CASSSGGKAKNIQYF. The DNA of the CDR3 is TGTGCCAGCAGTTCCGGGGGAAAGGCCAAAAACATTCAGTACTTC. V and J are TRBV27 and TRBJ2-4, with D possibly matching TRBD2 (6 bases). Deletions cut 4 bases from V and 1 base from J, with 11 bases between. Germline CDR1 is MNHEY and CDR2 is SMNVEV (reference sequence). The CDR3 is 15 amino acids.

The chain carries TRBV7-2 and TRBJ2-3, with TRBD2 matching 8 bases. V lost 2 bases, J lost 3 bases, and 4 bases stayed unmatched. Per germline, CDR1 SGHTA and CDR2 FQGNSA. The CDR3 covers 15 residues. Here the CDR3 reads CASSLSGSGTDTQYF. DNA for the CDR3: TGTGCCAGCAGCTTAAGCGGGAGTGGGACAGATACGCAGTATTTT.

The chain is built from TRBV6-6 and TRBJ2-7; 9 bases match TRBD1. Germline CDR1 reads MNHNY; CDR2 reads SVGAGI (reference sequence). The V gene end was trimmed by 2 bases and the J gene end by 2 bases; junction bases not matched to a gene: 7. The CDR3 runs to 16 residues. The CDR3 is CASSYNRDREPYEQYF. The DNA for the CDR3 is TGTGCCAGCAGTTACAACCGGGACAGGGAACCCTACGAGCAGTACTTC.

The rearrangement joins TRBV29-1 to TRBJ2-1; 8 nucleotides match TRBD2. Losses at the gene ends were 2 bases for V and 9 bases for J; bases not matched to a gene: 9. The CDR3 has 14 residues. Germline CDR1 SQVTM, CDR2 ANQGSEA. The DNA for the CDR3 is TGCAGCGTTGAACAAGCGGGAGCTGAGGGTGAGCAGTTCTTC. Encoded protein: CSVEQAGAEGEQFF.

V and J are TRBV29-1 and TRBJ2-1; 8 nucleotides line up with TRBD2. The V gene's germline CDR1 is SQVTM and CDR2 ANQGSEA. This CDR3 region has 14 residues. Trimming removed 3 bases from V and 10 bases from J; junction bases left unmatched: 11. Here the CDR3 DNA reads TGCAGCGTTGATTTTCTAGCGGGCTCGGGGGAGCAGTTCTTC. This codes for CSVDFLAGSGEQFF.

The chain joins TRBV2 to TRBJ2-3; D is perhaps TRBD2 (5 bases). The V gene's germline CDR1 is SNHLY and CDR2 FYNNEI. V was shortened by 5 bases and J by 4 bases, with 19 bases between the two germline ends. CDR3 length equals 16 residues. Written as DNA, the CDR3 is TGTGCCAGCAGTCAGTACACCCGAACGAGGGCAGATACGCAGTATTTT. Translation: CASSQYTRTRADTQYF.

The chain couples TRBV23-1 to TRBJ1-1, with 7 bases that match TRBD1. TRBV23-1 is identified as an open reading frame with a role that is uncertain. There are 16 residues in the CDR3. V dropped 6 bases and J dropped 5; count of bases not matched to a gene: 15. CDR3 bases: TGCGCCAGCAGGGCAGACAGGGTCGGAGGATCTACTGAAGCTTTCTTT. Translation: CASRADRVGGSTEAFF.

The CDR3 spells CASSLGGNMNTEAFF. The CDR3 nucleotides read TGTGCCAGCAGCTTGGGTGGGAACATGAACACTGAAGCTTTCTTT. This chain links TRBV5-6 with TRBJ1-1; D is uncertain. The germline CDR1 and CDR2 sequences are SGHDT and YYEEEE. Trimming removed 0 bases at V and 0 bases at J, with 9 bases between. The CDR3 is 15 residues long.

The rearrangement links TRBV2 to TRBJ2-3; 12 bases map to TRBD1. V dropped 6 bases and J dropped 8; count of bases not matched to a gene: 9. CDR3 length: 15 residues. Germline lookup yields CDR1 SNHLY and CDR2 FYNNEI. CDR3 coding DNA: TGTGCCAGCAGCCTAAAGGGACAGGGGGCGCGTACGCAGTATTTT. Protein product: CASSLKGQGARTQYF.

The count of this clonotype is one. The chain employs TRBV5-1 and TRBJ2-5; weak D call: TRBD1 (5 bases). CDR3 length: 15 residues. Germline V gene sequence: CDR1 SGHRS, CDR2 YFSETQ. Trimming removed 0 bases from V and 2 bases from J, with 11 bases in between. CDR3: CASSLAWGLQETQYF. CDR3 in DNA: TGCGCCAGCAGCTTGGCCTGGGGCCTGCAAGAGACCCAGTACTTC.

The chain links TRBV30 to TRBJ2-7; the D gene is possibly TRBD1 (5 bases). Germline V gene data show CDR1 as GTSNPN and CDR2 as SVGIG (reference sequence). There are 14 residues in the CDR3. V was trimmed by 4 bases and J by 7 bases, leaving 20 bases between them. The CDR3 loop is CAWNFGQGLGEQYF. CDR3 nucleotide sequence: TGTGCCTGGAATTTCGGGCAGGGCCTAGGGGAGCAGTACTTC.